One TCR beta chain is described in this entry. Assignments of participants to cohorts depended upon their own reported clinical history. Donors in Cohort 3 who had recovered were those with two negative PCRs, healthcare professional clearance, or resolution of their symptoms. These data originate in a study of blood T cell repertoires in COVID-19. At the level of the study: PBMCs, B-cell-depleted T cells, or T cells were the source of the cDNA or gDNA that made up the material.

The V and J ends lost 5 bases and 3 bases respectively, with 14 bases between them. Germline V gene sequence: CDR1 MDHEN, CDR2 SYDVKM. CDR3 size: 15 residues. TCRdb keeps only in-frame clones here, not all; method: immunoSEQ multiplex PCR. The table shows around 390,000 clones, with 80% to 90% occurring only once. The sequenced material came from PBMCs or T cells enriched from blood (not recorded which). The origin of this receptor is a woman between 45 and 60 years old who had recovered from COVID-19. The chain has TRBV28 and TRBJ1-5; no firm D call. As DNA, the CDR3 is TGTGCCAGCAGTCCGCCCGGGAGCCTCAATCAGCCCCAGCATTTT. Protein: CASSPPGSLNQPQHF.